Each of the 13 T cell receptor beta chains below was sequenced from the same sample in a study of beta chain features in type 1 diabetes. Expressed TCRB transcripts were sequenced after all isolated RNA was converted to cDNA. Only in-frame clones appear in the TCRdb table, and some are missing; sequencing was by immunoSEQ multiplex PCR. The data contain around 430,000 clones, 30% of them singletons. The specimen sequenced was naive CD4+ T cells from blood. The receptor source for this set is a man between 18 and 29 years old in good health.

The chain has TRBV2 and TRBJ1-5, with 7 positions matching TRBD1. Germline CDR1 SNHLY, CDR2 FYNNEI. The CDR3 covers 14 residues. The V and J ends lost 5 bases and 2 bases, in that order; junction bases with no gene match: 3. The CDR3 protein is CASSNDRGNQPQHF. The CDR3 DNA reads TGTGCCAGCAGTAATGACAGGGGCAATCAGCCCCAGCATTTT.

V is TRBV19 and J is TRBJ2-1; a weak D match, TRBD1 (5 bases). V lost 7 bases to trimming and J lost 3 bases, with 7 bases between them. The CDR3 extends over 12 amino acids. The germline gives CDR1 LNHDA, CDR2 SQIVND (reference sequence). The CDR3 region is CASIGDYNEQFF. CDR3 bases: TGTGCCAGTATAGGGGACTACAATGAGCAGTTCTTC.

This chain connects TRBV30 to TRBJ2-7; a possible D gene is TRBD1 (6 bases). The CDR3 is 15 residues long. V lost 3 bases, J lost 2 bases, and 17 bases lay in between. Per the germline V gene, CDR1 is GTSNPN and CDR2 is SVGIG (reference sequence). DNA of the CDR3: TGTGCCTGGAGAGTAACCGGACAGCCAGCCTACGAGCAGTACTTC. Amino acids: CAWRVTGQPAYEQYF.

The V gene is TRBV29-1, the J gene TRBJ2-3; TRBD2 might be the D (6 bases). This CDR3 comprises 12 residues. Germline V gene data show CDR1 as SQVTM and CDR2 as ANQGSEA. Trimming removed 6 bases at V and 3 bases at J, with 10 bases between. The CDR3 spells CSVAGGTDTQYF. The CDR3 DNA reads TGCAGCGTAGCTGGAGGGACAGATACGCAGTATTTT.

This clone was seen a few times. This rearrangement joins TRBV9 to TRBJ2-7; TRBD1 matches 9 bases. Germline V CDR1 and CDR2: SGDLS, YYNGEE. V lost 0 bases to trimming and J lost 9 bases; unmatched junction nucleotides: 7. CDR3 length: 14 amino acids. CDR3 DNA sequence: TGTGCCAGCAGCGTAGGGACAGGGGAGTATCGGCAGTACTTC. It specifies CASSVGTGEYRQYF.

The rearrangement uses TRBV2 and TRBJ2-3; TRBD2 is a possible D gene (6 bases). This CDR3 is built from 12 residues. Trimming took 2 bases from V and 7 from J, leaving 7 bases between them. Germline lookup yields CDR1 SNHLY and CDR2 FYNNEI. The CDR3 loop is CASSERGNTQYF. Written as DNA, the CDR3 is TGTGCCAGCAGTGAACGGGGGAATACGCAGTATTTT.

This clone was recorded a few times. The chain uses TRBV30 and TRBJ2-3; D uncertain. The CDR3 sequence is 17 residues long. V lost 0 bases to trimming and J lost 6 bases, with 22 bases between them. Germline V gene lookup returns CDR1 GTSNPN and CDR2 SVGIG (reference sequence). Written as DNA, the CDR3 is TGTGCCTGGAGTGTACCGATAGGGTCCTACGTGGGGGATACGCAGTATTTT. Translating gives CAWSVPIGSYVGDTQYF.

The chain has TRBV5-6 and TRBJ2-4; possibly TRBD1 or TRBD2 for D (5 bases each). Germline assignment: CDR1 SGHDT and CDR2 YYEEEE. The CDR3 spans 15 residues. Trimming shortened V by 0 bases and J by 6 bases, and 13 bases separated the two germline ends. CDR3 bases: TGTGCCAGCAGCTTGGCCTTGGGGGTACGAAACATTCAGTACTTC. It is translated as CASSLALGVRNIQYF.

This clone was picked up a small number of times. The chain recombines TRBV30 with TRBJ2-1, with 9 bases fitting TRBD2. Germline V CDR1 and CDR2: GTSNPN, SVGIG (reference sequence). This CDR3 contains 14 residues. After removal of 5 bases from V and 5 bases from J, the junction contained 7 bases not matched to a gene. CDR3 nucleotide sequence: TGTGCCTGGGTTAGCGGGAGAATGGACAATGAGCAGTTCTTC. This encodes CAWVSGRMDNEQFF.

This clone was seen only a few times. This sequence joins TRBV14 and TRBJ2-3; 10 bases are a match to TRBD2. J was trimmed by 1 base and V by 0 bases; bases with no gene match: 1. The CDR3 runs to 16 residues. Germline values: CDR1 SGHDN, CDR2 FVKESK. The CDR3 region is CASSQDLAGGTDTQYF. The CDR3 DNA is TGTGCCAGCAGCCAAGATCTAGCGGGAGGCACAGATACGCAGTATTTT.

Worth noting for this clone: The same CDR3 can be traced to other DNA sequences in this sample. The chain combines TRBV25-1 with TRBJ2-5; the match to TRBD1 covers 10 bases. With V trimmed by 3 bases and J by 4 bases, 5 bases remained unmatched. The CDR3 consists of 15 residues. In germline, CDR1 is MGHDK, CDR2 SYGVNS. CDR3 sequence reads: CASSDPRTGGETQYF. CDR3 DNA sequence: TGTGCCAGCAGTGACCCCCGGACAGGGGGAGAGACCCAGTACTTC.

In this sample, this clone turned up a few times. The J gene is TRBJ1-4, the V gene TRBV25-1, with 7 bases lining up with TRBD1. The CDR3 has 15 residues. With V trimmed by 5 bases and J by 6 bases, 9 bases remained unmatched. Germline assignment: CDR1 MGHDK and CDR2 SYGVNS. Written as DNA, the CDR3 is TGTGCCAGCAGTCAAATCGACAGGGATTATGAAAAACTGTTTTTT. Translated: CASSQIDRDYEKLFF.

This sequence joins TRBV30 and TRBJ2-7, with D maybe TRBD2 (5 bases). V was shortened by 2 bases and J by 4 bases, with 12 bases between the two germline ends. Looked up from germline, CDR1 is GTSNPN and CDR2 is SVGIG (reference sequence). The CDR3 has 13 amino acids. CDR3 amino acids: CAWSSGVRYEQYF. The CDR3 DNA follows: TGTGCCTGGAGTTCCGGGGTAAGGTACGAGCAGTACTTC. Variable domain in full (rest from reference TRBV30 and TRBJ2-7): SQTIHQWPATLVQPVGSPLSLECTVEGTSNPNLYWYRQAAGRGLQLLFYSVGIGQISSEVPQNLSASRPQDRQFILSSKKLLLSDSGFYLCAWSSGVRYEQYFGPGTRLTVT.